What follows are 10 T cell receptor beta chains derived from one specimen sequenced in a study of blood T cell repertoires in COVID-19. The repertoire was sequenced with immunoSEQ multiplex PCR; TCRdb's copy has only in-frame clones and lacks some. The sample holds approximately 170,000 clones; approximately 90% are singletons and the top ten take approximately 2.1%. The sequenced material came from peripheral blood. These receptors all stem from a man aged 45-65 years who had recovered from COVID-19.

The chain links TRBV24-1 to TRBJ2-1; 7 nucleotides match TRBD2. The CDR3 has 16 residues. Germline lookup yields CDR1 KGHDR and CDR2 SFDVKD. The V and J ends lost 3 bases and 6 bases, in that order; junction bases with no gene match: 10. CDR3 amino acids: CATSDGRLGGGNEQFF. Here the CDR3 DNA reads TGTGCCACCAGTGATGGGAGACTAGGCGGGGGCAATGAGCAGTTCTTC.

The J gene is TRBJ2-1, the V gene TRBV7-9, with TRBD1 identical over 8 bases. Germline lookup yields CDR1 SEHNR and CDR2 FQNEAQ (reference sequence). Trimming cost V 4 bases and J 5 bases; bases outside gene matches: 4. The CDR3 runs 14 residues. The CDR3 sequence: CASSSDREHNEQFF. CDR3 sequence (DNA): TGTGCCAGCAGCTCGGACAGGGAGCACAATGAGCAGTTCTTC.

J is TRBJ1-2 and V is TRBV2; 9 positions match TRBD1. The CDR3 length is 14 residues. Germline CDR1 reads SNHLY; CDR2 reads FYNNEI. V was pared by 5 bases and J by 4 bases, with 5 bases of the junction left unmatched. The CDR3 coding sequence is TGTGCCAGCAGTCCGACAGGGGGGACCTATGGCTACACCTTC. Residues: CASSPTGGTYGYTF.

This clone has a single count. The chain recombines TRBV2 with TRBJ2-3; TRBD2 agrees at 9 bases. The CDR3 contains 16 residues. Germline CDR1 and CDR2: SNHLY and FYNNEI. With 6 bases clipped from V and 3 bases from J, the junction kept 10 bases outside the gene matches. Written as DNA, the CDR3 is TGTGCCAGCAGCCCTAGCCTAGCGGGGAATACAGATACGCAGTATTTT. Amino acids: CASSPSLAGNTDTQYF.

The genes are TRBV29-1 and TRBJ1-5; 8 bases are shared with TRBD1. V dropped 5 bases and J dropped 7; count of bases not matched to a gene: 7. Germline-derived CDR1 and CDR2 are SQVTM and ANQGSEA. The CDR3 length is 13 residues. As DNA, the CDR3 is TGCAGCGTTTCCGGGACAGGAGGCCAGCCCCAGCATTTT. Translation gives CSVSGTGGQPQHF.

This chain connects TRBV21-1 to TRBJ2-1; the D segment call TRBD1 is taken from the table without a DNA check. TRBV21-1 is noted as a pseudogene. The length of the CDR3 is 16 residues. The CDR3 here is CASSKYAAGGTNEQFF. CDR3 nucleotide sequence: TGTGCCAGCAGCAAATACGCTGCAGGGGGTACCAATGAGCAGTTCTTC.

This sequence joins TRBV27 and TRBJ1-1, with 7 bases that match TRBD1. Germline loops: CDR1 MNHEY, CDR2 SMNVEV (reference sequence). This CDR3 is 13 amino acids long. V trimming: 4 bases; J trimming: 4 bases; junction bases outside the gene matches: 3. CDR3 in amino acids: CASSSTGATEAFF. Here the CDR3 DNA reads TGTGCCAGCAGTTCTACAGGGGCCACTGAAGCTTTCTTT.

A note on this clone: One base away lies a much larger clone, so this may be a sequencing read error. In the same sample, other DNA sequences code for this CDR3. The J gene is TRBJ1-2, the V gene TRBV6-5, with 7 nucleotides matching TRBD1. The junction had 4 bases not matched to a gene; V was cut back by 7 bases and J by 2 bases. The germline CDR1 and CDR2 sequences are MNHEY and SVGAGI. The CDR3 has 13 amino acids. Here the CDR3 reads CASTPTGNYGYTF. DNA for the CDR3: TGTGCCAGCACCCCGACAGGGAACTATGGCTACACCTTC.

The J gene is TRBJ1-1, the V gene TRBV30, with D tentatively TRBD1 (6 bases). The germline gives CDR1 GTSNPN, CDR2 SVGIG (reference sequence). The CDR3 contains 15 residues. Trimming shortened V by 2 bases and J by 3 bases, and 16 bases separated the two germline ends. The CDR3 DNA reads as TGTGCCTGGAGTTCCCGGGGGGGGGCGGACACTGAAGCTTTCTTT. Translating gives CAWSSRGGADTEAFF.

This sequence joins TRBV30 and TRBJ1-3, with D possibly being TRBD1 (5 bases). This CDR3 region has 14 residues. The V and J ends lost 8 bases and 0 bases respectively, with 14 bases between them. Germline V CDR1 and CDR2: GTSNPN, SVGIG (reference sequence). Written as DNA, the CDR3 is TGTGCCGGGACCAGGGCAAGCTCTGGAAACACCATATATTTT. Amino acid sequence: CAGTRASSGNTIYF.